Following are 22 T cell receptor beta chains from one sample sequenced in a study of blood T cell repertoires in COVID-19. TCRdb keeps only in-frame clones here, not all; method: immunoSEQ multiplex PCR. The repertoire consists of approximately 460,000 clones, with roughly 89% occurring once and the leading ten covering over 0.7%. Sequenced sample: peripheral blood. The receptors here all came from a man aged 18 to 29 with COVID-19, enrolled during active disease.

The chain recombines TRBV12-5 with TRBJ2-3; 10 bases fit TRBD2. Germline CDR1 is LGHNT and CDR2 is FRNRAP. V lost 0 bases and J lost 0; bases outside the gene matches: 12. This CDR3 comprises 20 residues. CDR3 DNA sequence: TGTGCTAGTGGTTTGGTATTTTGGGATAGCGGGAGGACGAGCACAGATACGCAGTATTTT. It codes for CASGLVFWDSGRTSTDTQYF.

This clone was seen more than once but under ten times. The chain has TRBV19 and TRBJ1-5; D unresolved. The CDR3 is 15 amino acids. The V end was cut by 11 bases, the J end by 1 base, with 18 bases between. Germline V gives CDR1 LNHDA, CDR2 SQIVND (reference sequence). CDR3 coding DNA: TGTGCCGCCAGTGGGCAGGTCGGCAGCAATCAGCCCCAGCATTTT. As protein: CAASGQVGSNQPQHF.

The chain is built from TRBV29-1 and TRBJ2-6, with D possibly being TRBD2 (6 bases). The CDR3 runs to 15 residues. V was cut by 4 bases and J by 0 bases, with 10 bases left in between. The germline CDR1 and CDR2 sequences are SQVTM and ANQGSEA. The CDR3 DNA follows: TGCAGCGTTGGAGGCGGGGCCTCTGGGGCCAACGTCCTGACTTTC. It yields the protein CSVGGGASGANVLTF. Variable domain in full (rest from reference TRBV29-1 and TRBJ2-6): SAVISQKPSRDICQRGTSLTIQCQVDSQVTMMFWYRQQPGQSLTLIATANQGSEATYESGFVIDKFPISRPNLTFSTLTVSNMSPEDSSIYLCSVGGGASGANVLTFGAGSRLTVL.

The chain joins TRBV19 to TRBJ2-2; no definite D call. Germline CDR1 is LNHDA and CDR2 is SQIVND (reference sequence). This CDR3 is 13 amino acids long. Trimming took 3 bases from V and 9 from J, leaving 11 bases between them. The CDR3 is CASSMFIGRELFF. CDR3 sequence (DNA): TGTGCCAGTAGTATGTTCATTGGGCGGGAGCTGTTTTTT.

This chain connects TRBV10-3 to TRBJ2-7; maybe TRBD2 (5 bases). Per the germline V gene, CDR1 is ENHRY and CDR2 is SYGVKD. Trimming removed 4 bases from V and 3 bases from J, with 7 bases in between. CDR3 length: 12 amino acids. This CDR3 reads CAISGRDYEQYF. CDR3 sequence (DNA): TGTGCCATCAGTGGACGGGACTACGAGCAGTACTTC.

With respect to this clone: Different DNA sequences within this sample yield the same CDR3. J is TRBJ2-7 and V is TRBV27; D perhaps matches TRBD1 (6 bases). V lost 0 bases to trimming and J lost 3 bases, with 12 bases between them. Germline V gene sequence: CDR1 MNHEY, CDR2 SMNVEV (reference sequence). The CDR3 consists of 15 residues. CDR3 nucleotide sequence: TGTGCCAGCAGTTTATCAGGGGGTGTTGGCTACGAGCAGTACTTC. It yields the protein CASSLSGGVGYEQYF.

This clone was seen only a few times. The gene calls are TRBV2 and TRBJ2-6; 8 bases agree with TRBD1. There are 17 residues in the CDR3. The V segment lost 4 bases and the J segment 4 bases; nucleotides outside the gene matches: 9. The germline CDR1 and CDR2 sequences are SNHLY and FYNNEI. This CDR3 is CASSASGQAPGANVLTF. The CDR3, as DNA: TGTGCCAGCAGTGCCTCGGGACAGGCGCCGGGGGCCAACGTCCTGACTTTC.

J is TRBJ1-5 and V is TRBV21-1; TRBD1, as called in the table, went unchecked against the DNA. TRBV21-1 is a documented pseudogene. The length of the CDR3 is 14 residues. CDR3 sequence: CASSTGTGDQPQHF. CDR3 in DNA: TGTGCCAGCAGCACCGGGACAGGGGATCAGCCCCAGCATTTT.

This clone was recorded a few times. The gene calls are TRBV15 and TRBJ2-3; maybe TRBD2 (6 bases). Germline V CDR1 and CDR2: LNHNV, YYDKDF (reference sequence). V was trimmed by 0 bases and J by 6 bases, leaving 7 bases between them. The length of the CDR3 is 13 residues. CDR3 nucleotides: TGTGCCACCAGCAGAGATGCGGGGGATACGCAGTATTTT. It translates to CATSRDAGDTQYF. Together with reference TRBV15 and TRBJ2-3, the CDR3 gives the full variable domain: DAMVIQNPRYQVTQFGKPVTLSCSQTLNHNVMYWYQQKSSQAPKLLFHYYDKDFNNEADTPDNFQSRRPNTSFCFLDIRSPGLGDTAMYLCATSRDAGDTQYFGPGTRLTVL.

This clone was found once. This chain connects TRBV11-3 to TRBJ2-2; the D gene is possibly TRBD1 (5 bases). Between the trimmed V and J ends, which lost 6 bases and 1 base, there was a span of 9 bases. The CDR3 sequence is 14 residues long. Germline V gene sequence: CDR1 SGHNT, CDR2 YENEEA. CDR3 loop: CASRYTGNTGELFF. Here the CDR3 DNA reads TGTGCCAGCAGGTATACAGGGAACACCGGGGAGCTGTTTTTT. Full variable domain (outside the CDR3, taken from reference TRBV11-3 and TRBJ2-2): EAGVVQSPRYKIIEKKQPVAFWCNPISGHNTLYWYLQNLGQGPELLIRYENEEAVDDSQLPKDRFSAERLKGVDSTLKIQPAELGDSAVYLCASRYTGNTGELFFGEGSRLTVL.

The chain has TRBV28 and TRBJ1-6; perhaps TRBD1 as D (5 bases). V dropped 7 bases and J dropped 9 bases, with 19 bases sitting between them. Germline loops: CDR1 MDHEN, CDR2 SYDVKM. CDR3 length: 15 amino acids. In DNA form, the CDR3 reads TGTGCCAGCACCCTCCTCGTCGGTGGGGCTTCACCCCTCCACTTT. Translation: CASTLLVGGASPLHF.

V usage is TRBV2 and J usage is TRBJ2-5, with unresolved D. V was pared by 6 bases and J by 5 bases, with 7 bases between. CDR1 SNHLY and CDR2 FYNNEI come from the germline V gene. CDR3 length: 11 amino acids. The DNA of the CDR3 is TGTGCCAGCAGATCCACTGAGACCCAGTACTTC. Protein product: CASRSTETQYF. Variable domain in full (rest from reference TRBV2 and TRBJ2-5): EPEVTQTPSHQVTQMGQEVILRCVPISNHLYFYWYRQILGQKVEFLVSFYNNEISEKSEIFDDQFSVERPDGSNFTLKIRSTKLEDSAMYFCASRSTETQYFGPGTRLLVL.

As DNA, the CDR3 is TGTGCCAGCAGCTTGCCCGGGTTTGGGACTGAAGCTTTCTTT. It specifies CASSLPGFGTEAFF. This rearrangement joins TRBV11-2 to TRBJ1-1; D unresolved. There are 14 residues in the CDR3. Trimming left V 3 bases short and J 5 bases short, with 13 bases between. CDR1 is SGHAT and CDR2 is FQNNGV in the germline V gene.

The CDR3 region has the DNA TGCGCCAGCAGCCAACGGTCGGGACAGTCTAATGAAAAACTGTTTTTT. Its translation: CASSQRSGQSNEKLFF. The chain links TRBV4-1 to TRBJ1-4, with 7 bases aligning to TRBD1. The CDR3 contains 16 residues. Germline V CDR1 and CDR2: MGHRA, YSYEKL. Trimming removed 2 bases from V and 3 bases from J; junction bases left unmatched: 6.

This chain connects TRBV2 to TRBJ2-7, with D maybe TRBD2 (5 bases). Looked up from germline, CDR1 is SNHLY and CDR2 is FYNNEI. V was pared by 4 bases and J by 3 bases, with 7 bases between. The CDR3 contains 12 residues. DNA of the CDR3: TGTGCCAGCAGTGCCGACTACTACGAGCAGTACTTC. Encoded protein: CASSADYYEQYF. The entire variable domain, with the rest obtained from reference TRBV2 and TRBJ2-7, is as follows: EPEVTQTPSHQVTQMGQEVILRCVPISNHLYFYWYRQILGQKVEFLVSFYNNEISEKSEIFDDQFSVERPDGSNFTLKIRSTKLEDSAMYFCASSADYYEQYFGPGTRLTVT.

CDR3 DNA sequence: TGTGCCAGCAGCCACACCGGGACAGATAACTATGGCTACACCTTC. This encodes CASSHTGTDNYGYTF. The chain couples TRBV3-1 (or the pseudogene TRBV3-2) to TRBJ1-2, with TRBD1 identical over 7 bases. The CDR3 loop spans 15 amino acids. The ends lost 3 bases at V and 1 base at J; junction bases unmatched: 5. Germline CDR1 is LGHDT and CDR2 is YNNKEL (reference sequence).

The chain uses TRBV3-1 (or the pseudogene TRBV3-2) and TRBJ2-1, with 10 bases fitting TRBD2. V was clipped by 0 bases and J by 4 bases; unmatched bases: 3. Germline V gene data show CDR1 as LGHDT and CDR2 as YNNKEL (reference sequence). The length of the CDR3 is 16 residues. CDR3 sequence: CASSQEGLAPYNEQFF. In DNA form, the CDR3 reads TGTGCCAGCAGCCAAGAGGGACTAGCGCCGTACAATGAGCAGTTCTTC.

The rearrangement uses TRBV3-1 (or the pseudogene TRBV3-2) and TRBJ1-6; D not certain. The CDR3 covers 15 residues. V dropped 1 base and J dropped 5 bases, with 9 bases sitting between them. From germline, CDR1 is LGHDT and CDR2 YNNKEL (reference sequence). CDR3 nucleotide sequence: TGTGCCAGCAGCCAAGGAACAAGAAATAATTCACCCCTCCACTTT. Amino acids: CASSQGTRNNSPLHF.

The V call is TRBV5-5, the J call TRBJ1-4; no reliable D call. Per germline, CDR1 SGHKS and CDR2 YYEKEE (reference sequence). V lost 1 base and J 2 bases, leaving 21 bases between the germline ends. The CDR3 sequence is 19 residues long. The CDR3 DNA reads as TGTGCCAGCAGCTTGTCGGCTACCCGTGCCGGAGCTACTAATGAAAAACTGTTTTTT. Its protein is CASSLSATRAGATNEKLFF.

Worth noting for this clone: The sample contains more than one DNA sequence encoding this CDR3. This chain connects TRBV7-9 to TRBJ2-7; D is ambiguous. The germline CDR1 and CDR2 sequences are SEHNR and FQNEAQ (reference sequence). V shed 1 base and J shed 2 bases, with 6 bases lying between them. CDR3 length: 13 amino acids. The chain's CDR3 is CASSLGVTYEQYF. The CDR3 DNA reads TGTGCCAGCAGCTTAGGTGTTACCTACGAGCAGTACTTC.

This sequence joins TRBV9 and TRBJ1-1; maybe TRBD1 (5 bases). The germline V gene has CDR1 SGDLS and CDR2 YYNGEE. The CDR3 runs 13 residues. V was clipped by 1 base and J by 4 bases, with 8 bases between them. The CDR3 DNA is TGTGCCAGCAGCGTACGGGGGACCACTGAAGCTTTCTTT. Protein sequence: CASSVRGTTEAFF.

The J gene is TRBJ2-3, the V gene TRBV5-4; D is perhaps TRBD2 (5 bases). The V and J ends lost 3 bases and 3 bases respectively, with 11 bases between them. Germline-derived CDR1 and CDR2 are SGHNT and YYREEE (reference sequence). The CDR3 consists of 14 residues. The CDR3, as DNA: TGTGCCAGCAGCTCGTCAGGACTTACAGATACGCAGTATTTT. Translated: CASSSSGLTDTQYF.